Listed here are 27 T cell receptor beta chains from one sample, sequenced in a study of blood T cell repertoires in COVID-19 (TCRdb year 2020). The library was made by the immunoSEQ multiplex PCR assay. The table comes from immuneACCESS by way of TCRdb, which keeps in-frame sequences with V and J called. Part of the clones is missing from these tables; in studies checked, under half for an unresolved V gene and the rest for unknown reasons. This sample comprises 200,000 to 250,000 clones, 84% of them detected only once. The ten largest clones represent around 4% of the sample. Sequencing used peripheral blood. Source of these receptors: a man between 50 and 59 years old with acute or convalescent COVID-19.

The V gene is TRBV2, the J gene TRBJ1-2; D unresolved. The CDR3 runs 15 residues. V was clipped by 0 bases and J by 4 bases, with 12 bases between them. Germline-derived CDR1 and CDR2 are SNHLY and FYNNEI. CDR3 bases: TGTGCCAGCAGTGAAGCGCTTCGGCGGAGCTATGGCTACACCTTC. Encoded protein: CASSEALRRSYGYTF.

The rearrangement links TRBV19 to TRBJ2-5, with TRBD1 matching over 8 bases. The J segment lost 5 bases and the V segment lost 5 bases, leaving 4 bases of the junction unmatched. Germline CDR1 and CDR2: LNHDA and SQIVND (reference sequence). This CDR3 is 13 amino acids long. Here the CDR3 reads CASSARTGETQYF. CDR3 coding DNA: TGTGCCAGTAGTGCGAGGACAGGGGAGACCCAGTACTTC. The whole variable domain, filled in from reference TRBV19 and TRBJ2-5, reads DGGITQSPKYLFRKEGQNVTLSCEQNLNHDAMYWYRQDPGQGLRLIYYSQIVNDFQKGDIAEGYSVSREKKESFPLTVTSAQKNPTAFYLCASSARTGETQYFGPGTRLLVL.

The V gene is TRBV5-1, the J gene TRBJ1-6; D is perhaps TRBD1 (5 bases). The CDR3 contains 14 residues. Trimming shortened V by 4 bases and J by 3 bases, and 8 bases separated the two germline ends. From germline, CDR1 is SGHRS and CDR2 YFSETQ. The CDR3 spells CASSRDSYNSPLHF. CDR3 DNA: TGCGCCAGCAGCCGAGACAGCTATAATTCACCCCTCCACTTT.

This chain connects TRBV11-3 to TRBJ1-1; TRBD1 might be the D (6 bases). CDR1 SGHNT and CDR2 YENEEA come from the germline V gene. There are 15 residues in the CDR3. The ends were cut back, 4 bases at V and 1 base at J, with 13 bases in the middle. The CDR3 here is CASSSRTAKNTEAFF. The CDR3 nucleotides are TGTGCCAGCAGCTCCCGGACAGCGAAGAACACTGAAGCTTTCTTT.

This clone was picked up one time. V is TRBV11-3 and J is TRBJ1-3; TRBD1 matches at 7 bases. Germline V CDR1 and CDR2: SGHNT, YENEEA. V trimming: 2 bases; J trimming: 0 bases; junction bases outside the gene matches: 4. The CDR3 consists of 16 residues. The CDR3 nucleotides are TGTGCCAGCAGCTTATGGGACAGAAGCTCTGGAAACACCATATATTTT. Encoded protein: CASSLWDRSSGNTIYF. Combining the CDR3 with reference TRBV11-3 and TRBJ1-3 gives the whole variable domain EAGVVQSPRYKIIEKKQPVAFWCNPISGHNTLYWYLQNLGQGPELLIRYENEEAVDDSQLPKDRFSAERLKGVDSTLKIQPAELGDSAVYLCASSLWDRSSGNTIYFGEGSWLTVV.

The chain employs TRBV7-3 and TRBJ2-3; a possible D gene is TRBD1 (7 bases). The germline gives CDR1 SGHTA, CDR2 FQGTGA. There are 15 residues in the CDR3. With 2 bases removed from V and 4 bases from J, the gap between germline ends came to 13 bases. DNA for the CDR3: TGTGCCAGCAGCTTAGACGGAGGGGGCGCAGATACGCAGTATTTT. It specifies CASSLDGGGADTQYF.

V gene TRBV29-1 combines with J gene TRBJ1-2; 8 bases map to TRBD1. Germline trimming cut 7 bases from V and 4 bases from J; bases unmatched to any gene: 8. The CDR3 has 13 residues. The germline V gene encodes CDR1 SQVTM and CDR2 ANQGSEA. This chain's CDR3 is CSAGLQGGYGYTF. In nucleotides, the CDR3 is TGCAGCGCCGGACTACAGGGGGGCTATGGCTACACCTTC.

The chain carries TRBV27 and TRBJ1-6; TRBD1 agrees at 9 bases. This CDR3 has 17 amino acids. Germline assignment: CDR1 MNHEY and CDR2 SMNVEV (reference sequence). V lost 6 bases, J lost 6 bases, and 12 bases stayed unmatched. In nucleotides, the CDR3 is TGTGCCAGCAGCCCGGACAGGGGAGGAATACGTAATTCACCCCTCCACTTT. Translating it yields CASSPDRGGIRNSPLHF.

A few counts support this clone. The chain links TRBV13 to TRBJ2-1, with 11 bases fitting TRBD2. Germline CDR1 and CDR2: PRHDT and FYEKMQ (reference sequence). The junction had 2 bases not matched to a gene; V was cut back by 5 bases and J by 2 bases. This CDR3 has 15 residues. The CDR3 spells CASSVSGRAYNEQFF. The CDR3 DNA sequence: TGTGCCAGCAGCGTTAGCGGGAGGGCCTACAATGAGCAGTTCTTC. Full variable domain (rest looked up from reference TRBV13 and TRBJ2-1): AAGVIQSPRHLIKEKRETATLKCYPIPRHDTVYWYQQGPGQDPQFLISFYEKMQSDKGSIPDRFSAQQFSDYHSELNMSSLELGDSALYFCASSVSGRAYNEQFFGPGTRLTVL.

The chain uses TRBV9 and TRBJ1-1, with a tentative D call TRBD1 (6 bases). The CDR3 length is 17 residues. The ends were cut back, 4 bases at V and 3 bases at J, with 22 bases in the middle. In germline, CDR1 is SGDLS, CDR2 YYNGEE. As DNA, the CDR3 is TGTGCCAGCAGCTCTCCAGGGAAGAGGGGGAGACACACTGAAGCTTTCTTT. It encodes CASSSPGKRGRHTEAFF.

This sequence joins TRBV10-3 and TRBJ1-3, with 7 bases fitting TRBD1. Losses at the gene ends were 7 bases for V and 0 bases for J; bases not matched to a gene: 6. Germline-derived CDR1 and CDR2 are ENHRY and SYGVKD. This CDR3 contains 15 residues. The CDR3: CAITPQGYSGNTIYF. The CDR3 DNA is TGTGCCATCACCCCACAGGGGTACTCTGGAAACACCATATATTTT.

This clone appeared a single time. V usage is TRBV7-9 and J usage is TRBJ1-4; D is uncertain. V was shortened by 5 bases and J by 0 bases, with 13 bases between the two germline ends. The V gene's germline CDR1 is SEHNR and CDR2 FQNEAQ (reference sequence). The CDR3 is 16 amino acids. The chain's CDR3 is CASSKGGGTTNEKLFF. The DNA of the CDR3 is TGTGCCAGCAGCAAGGGAGGAGGGACAACTAATGAAAAACTGTTTTTT.

The chain carries TRBV6-6 and TRBJ2-7; 7 nucleotides align to TRBD1. The germline V gene has CDR1 MNHNY and CDR2 SVGAGI (reference sequence). This CDR3 has 13 residues. After removal of 3 bases from V and 4 bases from J, the junction contained 3 bases not matched to a gene. CDR3 region: CASSYNRGYEQYF. In nucleotides, the CDR3 is TGTGCCAGCAGTTATAACAGGGGTTACGAGCAGTACTTC.

The rearrangement joins TRBV9 to TRBJ1-4; 9 positions match TRBD1. The germline CDR1 and CDR2 sequences are SGDLS and YYNGEE. This CDR3 has 16 residues. Germline trimming cut 3 bases from V and 7 bases from J; bases unmatched to any gene: 10. CDR3 sequence: CASSAHRGRDPEKLFF. The CDR3 bases are TGTGCCAGCAGCGCACACAGGGGGCGCGATCCTGAAAAACTGTTTTTT. Drawing the rest from reference TRBV9 and TRBJ1-4, the complete variable domain is DSGVTQTPKHLITATGQRVTLRCSPRSGDLSVYWYQQSLDQGLQFLIQYYNGEERAKGNILERFSAQQFPDLHSELNLSSLELGDSALYFCASSAHRGRDPEKLFFGSGTQLSVL.

In nucleotides, the CDR3 is TGTGCCAGCAGACCAAGGACTGGGCAAGTTTGGACCCAGTACTTC. Its protein is CASRPRTGQVWTQYF. This chain joins TRBV6-5 and TRBJ2-5, with D possibly being TRBD2 (5 bases). The CDR3 contains 15 residues. Germline assignment: CDR1 MNHEY and CDR2 SVGAGI. V was clipped by 6 bases and J by 7 bases, with 21 bases between them.

This clone was detected only once. The chain joins TRBV11-1 to TRBJ2-2, with 9 bases identical to TRBD1. The CDR3 extends over 15 amino acids. CDR1 is SGHAT and CDR2 is FQDESV in the germline V gene (reference sequence). V dropped 6 bases and J dropped 5; count of bases not matched to a gene: 7. DNA of the CDR3: TGTGCCAGCAGTCCGGGACAGGGTAGAACCGGGGAGCTGTTTTTT. Amino acid sequence: CASSPGQGRTGELFF.

A single count supports this clone. CDR3 DNA sequence: TGTGCCAGCAGCTTAGAGGGAGATGGCTACACCTTC. This sequence encodes CASSLEGDGYTF. The rearrangement links TRBV11-2 to TRBJ1-2; D remains ambiguous. V dropped 0 bases and J dropped 6 bases, with 5 bases sitting between them. Germline V gene data show CDR1 as SGHAT and CDR2 as FQNNGV. CDR3 length: 12 amino acids. Filled out from reference TRBV11-2 and TRBJ1-2, the complete variable domain reads EAGVAQSPRYKIIEKRQSVAFWCNPISGHATLYWYQQILGQGPKLLIQFQNNGVVDDSQLPKDRFSAERLKGVDSTLKIQPAKLEDSAVYLCASSLEGDGYTFGSGTRLTVV.

This clone was counted once. The chain carries TRBV20-1 and TRBJ2-7, with 9 positions matching TRBD1. CDR1 is DFQATT, CDR2 SNEGSKA, per germline (reference sequence). The CDR3 is made up of 15 amino acids. The trim removed 3 bases at V and 0 bases at J, leaving 6 bases unmatched. The chain's CDR3 is CSASTGTGNSYEQYF. In DNA form, the CDR3 reads TGCAGTGCTAGTACCGGGACAGGGAACTCCTACGAGCAGTACTTC.

This clone was recorded only once. The rearrangement joins TRBV6-5 to TRBJ2-3; D call uncertain. The CDR3 totals 13 residues. Germline CDR1 and CDR2: MNHEY and SVGAGI. The V end lost 7 bases, the J end lost 6 bases, and 14 bases lay between the germline ends. CDR3 DNA sequence: TGTGCCAGCAACCGGGTTCCTCCGGATACGCAGTATTTT. Amino acid sequence: CASNRVPPDTQYF.

The CDR3 DNA follows: TGTGCCAGTAACGGACAGGGGGTTGATACGCAGTATTTT. It translates to CASNGQGVDTQYF. This chain joins TRBV2 and TRBJ2-3; 10 positions agree with TRBD1. The ends lost 9 bases at V and 6 bases at J; junction bases unmatched: 6. The CDR3 length is 13 residues. Germline V gene data show CDR1 as SNHLY and CDR2 as FYNNEI. Full variable domain (outside the CDR3, taken from reference TRBV2 and TRBJ2-3): EPEVTQTPSHQVTQMGQEVILRCVPISNHLYFYWYRQILGQKVEFLVSFYNNEISEKSEIFDDQFSVERPDGSNFTLKIRSTKLEDSAMYFCASNGQGVDTQYFGPGTRLTVL.

With respect to this clone: This specimen includes other DNA sequences encoding the same CDR3. This sequence joins TRBV7-2 and TRBJ1-1; 8 bases match TRBD1. Germline V gene data show CDR1 as SGHTA and CDR2 as FQGNSA. V shed 5 bases and J 1 base; nucleotides not matched to a gene: 3. This CDR3 is 14 amino acids long. CDR3 amino acids: CASSPGQGNTEAFF. The CDR3 DNA reads as TGTGCCAGCAGCCCAGGACAGGGGAACACTGAAGCTTTCTTT.

J is TRBJ1-2 and V is TRBV5-4; TRBD1 might be the D (6 bases). The CDR3 is 14 amino acids. Trimming removed 0 bases from V and 11 bases from J, with 17 bases in between. From germline, CDR1 is SGHNT and CDR2 YYREEE (reference sequence). CDR3 residues: CASSLVSRGNTYTF. The CDR3 bases are TGTGCCAGCAGCTTGGTTAGCAGGGGAAACACTTACACCTTC.

The CDR3 is CASRSGESSYEQYF. CDR3 coding DNA: TGTGCCAGCAGGTCCGGTGAGAGCTCCTACGAGCAGTACTTC. The chain carries TRBV6-6 and TRBJ2-7; D is unresolved. Germline V lookup: CDR1 MNHNY, CDR2 SVGAGI (reference sequence). V gave up 6 bases and J gave up 0 bases, with 12 bases separating them. The CDR3 extends over 14 amino acids.

The rearrangement joins TRBV10-2 to TRBJ1-1, with D hard to call. In germline, CDR1 is WSHSY, CDR2 SAAADI. The CDR3 extends over 13 amino acids. Trimming pared 3 bases from V and 0 bases from J, leaving 5 bases between. DNA of the CDR3: TGCGCCAGCAGTGAACTGGTGAACACTGAAGCTTTCTTT. Protein: CASSELVNTEAFF.

This sequence joins TRBV30 and TRBJ1-1, with 8 bases identical to TRBD1. CDR1 is GTSNPN, CDR2 SVGIG, per germline (reference sequence). V lost 0 bases to trimming and J lost 2 bases; unmatched junction nucleotides: 5. The CDR3 runs 15 residues. CDR3 DNA: TGTGCCTGGAGTGTACTCAGGGGGCGAAACACTGAAGCTTTCTTT. Protein sequence: CAWSVLRGRNTEAFF.

V and J are TRBV4-1 and TRBJ2-2, with D uncertain. CDR1 and CDR2 from the germline V gene are MGHRA and YSYEKL. V was clipped by 4 bases and J by 2 bases, with 20 bases between them. The CDR3 is 18 residues long. This chain's CDR3 is CASSLKHRVGVNTGELFF. CDR3 nucleotide sequence: TGCGCCAGCAGCCTGAAGCACCGGGTCGGCGTTAACACCGGGGAGCTGTTTTTT.

The rearrangement joins TRBV6-5 to TRBJ1-2; D call uncertain. Germline CDR1 and CDR2: MNHEY and SVGAGI. This CDR3 contains 11 residues. Here the CDR3 DNA reads TGTGTCCTGCAGGAGGGCTATGGCTACACCTTC. Protein sequence: CVLQEGYGYTF.